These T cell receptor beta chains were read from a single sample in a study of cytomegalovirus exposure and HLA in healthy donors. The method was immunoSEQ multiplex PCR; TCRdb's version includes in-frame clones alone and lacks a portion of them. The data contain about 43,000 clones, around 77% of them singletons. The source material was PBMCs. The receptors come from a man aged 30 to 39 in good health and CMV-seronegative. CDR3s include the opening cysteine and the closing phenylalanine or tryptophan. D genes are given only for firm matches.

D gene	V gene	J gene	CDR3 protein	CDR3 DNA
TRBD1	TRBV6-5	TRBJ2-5	CASSYAGQGKYTQYF	TGTGCCAGCAGTTACGCGGGACAGGGAAAGTACACCCAGTACTTC
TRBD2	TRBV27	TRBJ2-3	CASSRLAGRADTQYF	TGTGCCAGCAGTAGACTAGCGGGGCGTGCGGATACGCAGTATTTT
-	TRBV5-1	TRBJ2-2	CASSLGGNTGELFF	TGCGCCAGCAGCTTAGGGGGAAACACCGGGGAGCTGTTTTTT
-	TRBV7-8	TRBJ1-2	CASSRNEGIGGYTF	TGTGCCAGCAGTAGAAATGAGGGCATCGGGGGCTACACCTTC
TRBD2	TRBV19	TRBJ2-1	CASSIGLAGGNEQFF	TGTGCCAGTAGTATAGGGTTAGCGGGAGGAAATGAGCAGTTCTTC
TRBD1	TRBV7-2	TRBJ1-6	CASRGLGTDNSPLHF	TGTGCCAGCAGGGGCTTGGGGACAGATAATTCACCCCTCCACTTT
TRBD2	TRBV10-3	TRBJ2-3	CAISREAGTTDTQYF	TGTGCCATCAGTCGAGAAGCGGGAACCACAGATACGCAGTATTTT
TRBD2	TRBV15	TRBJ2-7	CATSRPTSGLIYEQYF	TGTGCCACCAGCAGGCCCACTAGCGGGCTGATCTACGAGCAGTACTTC
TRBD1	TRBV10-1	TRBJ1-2	CASSELDRSNYGYTF	TGCGCCAGCAGTGAGTTGGACAGGTCAAACTATGGCTACACCTTC
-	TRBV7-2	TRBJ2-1	CASRPGDRSYNEQFF	TGTGCCAGCAGACCGGGAGATCGCTCCTACAATGAGCAGTTCTTC